This T cell receptor (beta chain) was documented in a study of cytomegalovirus exposure and HLA in healthy donors. Regarding the study as a whole: V- and J-gene trimming of TCR beta was linked (in a later analysis) to a missense DCLRE1C variant. Cytomegalovirus-associated TCR beta chains were listed, numbering roughly 150. Later work found that TCR association rates differed between HLA loci; DRB1 had the most and HLA-C the fewest. Later analysis identified 16,951 TCR beta sequences associated with HLA alleles, using a false discovery rate threshold of 0.05.

Trimming shortened V by 0 bases and J by 5 bases, and 9 bases separated the two germline ends. The CDR3 sequence is 14 residues long. Germline CDR1 and CDR2: SGHRS and YFSETQ. Turning to this clone: Its specificity is not known.

The PCR had 60 Vbeta and 13 Jbeta primers. TCRdb's table, derived via immunoSEQ multiplex PCR, lists solely in-frame clones and lacks some. The repertoire holds some 200,000 clones, 60% to 85% seen once, with roughly 1.5% in the top ten. The sample taken for sequencing was PBMCs. The chain combines TRBV5-1 with TRBJ2-1, with D uncertain. The TCR sequence derives from a girl between 5 and 17 years old in good health and CMV-seropositive. As DNA, the CDR3 is TGCGCCAGCAGCTTGGGGCTAGAGCACAATGAGCAGTTCTTC. It yields the protein CASSLGLEHNEQFF.